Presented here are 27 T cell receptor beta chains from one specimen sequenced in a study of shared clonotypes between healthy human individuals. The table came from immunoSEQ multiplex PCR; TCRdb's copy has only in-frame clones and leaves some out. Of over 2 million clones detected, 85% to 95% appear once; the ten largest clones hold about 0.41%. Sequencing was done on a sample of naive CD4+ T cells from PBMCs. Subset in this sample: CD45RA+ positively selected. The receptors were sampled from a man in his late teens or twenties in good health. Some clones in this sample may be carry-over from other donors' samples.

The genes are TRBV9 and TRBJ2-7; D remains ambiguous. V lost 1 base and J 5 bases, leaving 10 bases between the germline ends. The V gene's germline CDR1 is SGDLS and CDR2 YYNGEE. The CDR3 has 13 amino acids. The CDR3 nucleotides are TGTGCCAGCAGCGTACATCCTGACAACGAGCAGTACTTC. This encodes CASSVHPDNEQYF.

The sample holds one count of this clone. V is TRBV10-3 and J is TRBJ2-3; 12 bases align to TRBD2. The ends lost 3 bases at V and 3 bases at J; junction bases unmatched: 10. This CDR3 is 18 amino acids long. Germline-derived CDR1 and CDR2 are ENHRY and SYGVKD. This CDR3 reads CAISDLRGTSGSTDTQYF. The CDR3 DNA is TGTGCCATCAGTGACCTACGGGGGACTAGCGGGTCAACAGATACGCAGTATTTT.

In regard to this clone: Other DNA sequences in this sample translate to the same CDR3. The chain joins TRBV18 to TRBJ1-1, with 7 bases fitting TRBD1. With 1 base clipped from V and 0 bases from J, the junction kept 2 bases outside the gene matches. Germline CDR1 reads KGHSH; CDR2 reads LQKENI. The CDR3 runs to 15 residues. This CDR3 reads CASSPRTGMNTEAFF. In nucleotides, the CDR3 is TGTGCCAGCTCACCACGGACAGGCATGAACACTGAAGCTTTCTTT.

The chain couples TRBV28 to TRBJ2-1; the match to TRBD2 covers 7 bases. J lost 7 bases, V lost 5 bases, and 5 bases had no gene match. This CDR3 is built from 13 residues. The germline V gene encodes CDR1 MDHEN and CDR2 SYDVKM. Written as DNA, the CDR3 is TGTGCCAGCAGTAGCGGGGCCAGGAATGAGCAGTTCTTC. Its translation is CASSSGARNEQFF.

DNA of the CDR3: TGTGCCAGCAGAACACGCGGGACAGGAAAAGAGACCCAGTACTTC. Its translation is CASRTRGTGKETQYF. This chain links TRBV7-2 with TRBJ2-5, with TRBD1 matching 8 bases. Per germline, CDR1 SGHTA and CDR2 FQGNSA. The trim removed 6 bases at V and 3 bases at J, leaving 9 bases unmatched. CDR3 length: 15 amino acids.

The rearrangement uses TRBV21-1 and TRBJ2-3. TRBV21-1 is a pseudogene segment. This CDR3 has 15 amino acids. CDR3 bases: TGTGCCAGCAGCATGGGATGGGCTAGCACAGATACGCAGTATTTT. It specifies CASSMGWASTDTQYF.

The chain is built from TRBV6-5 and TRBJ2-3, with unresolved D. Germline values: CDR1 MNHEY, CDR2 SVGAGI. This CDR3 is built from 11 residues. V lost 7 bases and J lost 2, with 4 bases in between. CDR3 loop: CASTLTDTQYF. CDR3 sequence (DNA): TGTGCCAGCACCCTCACAGATACGCAGTATTTT.

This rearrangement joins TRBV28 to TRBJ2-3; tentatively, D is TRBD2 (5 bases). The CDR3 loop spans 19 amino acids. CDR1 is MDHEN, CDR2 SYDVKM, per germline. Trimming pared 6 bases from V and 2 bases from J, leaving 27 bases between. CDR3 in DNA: TGTGCCAGCAGATACACATCCTATCAGAGGGTCGGACCCACAGATACGCAGTATTTT. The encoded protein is CASRYTSYQRVGPTDTQYF.

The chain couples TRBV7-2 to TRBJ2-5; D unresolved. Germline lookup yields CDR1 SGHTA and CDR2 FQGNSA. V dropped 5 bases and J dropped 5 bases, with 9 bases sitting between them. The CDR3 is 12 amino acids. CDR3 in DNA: TGTGCCAGCAGCCCCCCCCGGGAGACCCAGTACTTC. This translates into CASSPPRETQYF.

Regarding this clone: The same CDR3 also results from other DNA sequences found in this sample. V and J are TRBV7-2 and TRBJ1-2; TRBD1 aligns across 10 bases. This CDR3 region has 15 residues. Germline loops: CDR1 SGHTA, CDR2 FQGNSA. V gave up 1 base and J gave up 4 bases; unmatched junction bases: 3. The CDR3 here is CASSLGQGAGYGYTF. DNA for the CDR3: TGTGCCAGCAGCTTAGGACAGGGGGCAGGCTATGGCTACACCTTC.

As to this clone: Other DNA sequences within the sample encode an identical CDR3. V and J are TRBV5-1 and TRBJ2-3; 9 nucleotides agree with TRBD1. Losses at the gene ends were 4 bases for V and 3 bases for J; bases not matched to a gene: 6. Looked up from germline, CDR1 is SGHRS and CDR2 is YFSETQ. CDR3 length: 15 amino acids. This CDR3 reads CASSPGGTGTDTQYF. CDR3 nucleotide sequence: TGCGCCAGCAGCCCCGGAGGGACAGGGACAGATACGCAGTATTTT.

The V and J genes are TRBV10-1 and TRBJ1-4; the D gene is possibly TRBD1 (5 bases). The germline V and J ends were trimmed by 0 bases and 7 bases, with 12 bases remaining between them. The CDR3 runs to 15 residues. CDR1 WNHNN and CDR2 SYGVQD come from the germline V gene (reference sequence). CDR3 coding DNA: TGCGCCAGCAGTGAGTCGGCAGGGCCTGGTGAAAAACTGTTTTTT. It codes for CASSESAGPGEKLFF.

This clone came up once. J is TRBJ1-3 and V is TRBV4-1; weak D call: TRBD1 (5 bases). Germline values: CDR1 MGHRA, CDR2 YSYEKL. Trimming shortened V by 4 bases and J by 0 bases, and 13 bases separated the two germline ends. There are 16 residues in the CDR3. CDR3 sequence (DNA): TGCGCCAGCAGCCCCCAGGGCAGAAGCTCTGGAAACACCATATATTTT. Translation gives CASSPQGRSSGNTIYF.

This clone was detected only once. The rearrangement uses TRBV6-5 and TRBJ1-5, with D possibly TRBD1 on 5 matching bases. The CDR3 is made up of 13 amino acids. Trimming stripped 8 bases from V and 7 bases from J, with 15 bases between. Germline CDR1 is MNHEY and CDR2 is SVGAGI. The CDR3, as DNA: TGTGCCAGCGGCGCCGATCGGGGGCAGCCCCAGCATTTT. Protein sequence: CASGADRGQPQHF.

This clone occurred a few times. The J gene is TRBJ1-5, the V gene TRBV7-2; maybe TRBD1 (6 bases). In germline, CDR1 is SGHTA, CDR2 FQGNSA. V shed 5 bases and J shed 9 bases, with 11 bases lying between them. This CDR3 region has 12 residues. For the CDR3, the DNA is TGTGCCAGCAGCGCCCAGGGGCGGCCCCAGCATTTT. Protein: CASSAQGRPQHF.

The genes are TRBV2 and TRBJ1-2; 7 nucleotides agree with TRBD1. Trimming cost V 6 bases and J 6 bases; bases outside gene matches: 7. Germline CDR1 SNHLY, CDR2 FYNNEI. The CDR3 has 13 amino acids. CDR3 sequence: CASSATGTDGYTF. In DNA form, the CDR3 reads TGTGCCAGCAGCGCGACAGGGACCGATGGCTACACCTTC.

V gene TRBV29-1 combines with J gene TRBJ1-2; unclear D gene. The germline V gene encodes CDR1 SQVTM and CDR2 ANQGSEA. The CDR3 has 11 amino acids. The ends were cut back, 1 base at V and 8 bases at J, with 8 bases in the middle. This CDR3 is CSVEGAAGYTF. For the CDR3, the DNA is TGCAGCGTTGAAGGTGCGGCGGGCTACACCTTC.

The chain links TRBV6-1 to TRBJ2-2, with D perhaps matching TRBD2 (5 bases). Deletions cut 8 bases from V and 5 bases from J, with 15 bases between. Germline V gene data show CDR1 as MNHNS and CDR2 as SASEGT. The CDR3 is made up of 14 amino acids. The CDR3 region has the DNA TGTGCCAGCCCTCCGGGGAGTGGAACCGGGGAGCTGTTTTTT. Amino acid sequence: CASPPGSGTGELFF.

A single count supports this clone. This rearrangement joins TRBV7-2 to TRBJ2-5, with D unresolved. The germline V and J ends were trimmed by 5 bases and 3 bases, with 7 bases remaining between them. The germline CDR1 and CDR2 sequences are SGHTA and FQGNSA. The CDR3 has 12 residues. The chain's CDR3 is CASSQLKETQYF. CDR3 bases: TGTGCCAGCAGCCAGCTCAAAGAGACCCAGTACTTC. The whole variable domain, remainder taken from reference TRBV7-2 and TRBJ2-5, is GAGVSQSPSNKVTEKGKDVELRCDPISGHTALYWYRQSLGQGLEFLIYFQGNSAPDKSGLPSDRFSAERTGGSVSTLTIQRTQQEDSAVYLCASSQLKETQYFGPGTRLLVL.

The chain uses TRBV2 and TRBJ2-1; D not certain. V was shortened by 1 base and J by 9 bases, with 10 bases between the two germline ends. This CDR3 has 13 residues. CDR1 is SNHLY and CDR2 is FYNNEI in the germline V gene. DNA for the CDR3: TGTGCCAGCAGTGAAGGGCCTCCGGGTGAGCAGTTCTTC. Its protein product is CASSEGPPGEQFF.

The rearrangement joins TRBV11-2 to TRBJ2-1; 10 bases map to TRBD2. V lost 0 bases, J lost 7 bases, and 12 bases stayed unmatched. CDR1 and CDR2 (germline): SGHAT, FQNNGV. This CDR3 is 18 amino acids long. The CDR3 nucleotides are TGTGCCAGCAGCTTAGATCTCGGGTTCACTAGCGGGATTAATGAGCAGTTCTTC. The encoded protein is CASSLDLGFTSGINEQFF.

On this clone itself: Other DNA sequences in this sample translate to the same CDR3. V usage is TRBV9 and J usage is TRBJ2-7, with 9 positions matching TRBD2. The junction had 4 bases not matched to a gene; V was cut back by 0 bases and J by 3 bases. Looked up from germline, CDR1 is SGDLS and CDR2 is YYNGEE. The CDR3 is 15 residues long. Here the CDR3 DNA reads TGTGCCAGCAGCGTAGGTCTAGCGGGGAACTACGAGCAGTACTTC. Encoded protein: CASSVGLAGNYEQYF.

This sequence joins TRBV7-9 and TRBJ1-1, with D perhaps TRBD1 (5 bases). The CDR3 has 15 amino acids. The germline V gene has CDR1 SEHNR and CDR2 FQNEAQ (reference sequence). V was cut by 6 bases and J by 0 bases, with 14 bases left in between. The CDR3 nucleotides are TGTGCCAGCAGACCCGAAGACAGATTGAACACTGAAGCTTTCTTT. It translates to CASRPEDRLNTEAFF.

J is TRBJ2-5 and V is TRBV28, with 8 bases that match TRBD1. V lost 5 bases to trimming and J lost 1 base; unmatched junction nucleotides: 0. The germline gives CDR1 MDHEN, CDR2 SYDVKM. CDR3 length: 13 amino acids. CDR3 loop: CASSTGGQETQYF. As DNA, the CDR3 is TGTGCCAGCAGTACAGGGGGCCAAGAGACCCAGTACTTC.

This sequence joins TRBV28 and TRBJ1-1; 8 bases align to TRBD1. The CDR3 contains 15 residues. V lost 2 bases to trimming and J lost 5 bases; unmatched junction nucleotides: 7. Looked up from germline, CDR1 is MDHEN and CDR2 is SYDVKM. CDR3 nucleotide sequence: TGTGCCAGCAGTTTACTCAACAGGGGGGGGACTGAAGCTTTCTTT. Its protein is CASSLLNRGGTEAFF.

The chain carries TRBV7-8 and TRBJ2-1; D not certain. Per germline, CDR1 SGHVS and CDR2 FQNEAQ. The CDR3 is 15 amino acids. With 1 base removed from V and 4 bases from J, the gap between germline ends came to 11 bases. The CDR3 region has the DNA TGTGCCAGCAGCTTAGTGACGGTTCGGTACAATGAGCAGTTCTTC. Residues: CASSLVTVRYNEQFF.

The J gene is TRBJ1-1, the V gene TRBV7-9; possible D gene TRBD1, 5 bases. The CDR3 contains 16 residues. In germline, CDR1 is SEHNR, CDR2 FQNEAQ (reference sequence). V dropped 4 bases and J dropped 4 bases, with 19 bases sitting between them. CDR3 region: CASSSRSLFDSTEAFF. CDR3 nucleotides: TGTGCCAGCAGCTCCCGCAGCCTTTTTGACAGCACTGAAGCTTTCTTT.